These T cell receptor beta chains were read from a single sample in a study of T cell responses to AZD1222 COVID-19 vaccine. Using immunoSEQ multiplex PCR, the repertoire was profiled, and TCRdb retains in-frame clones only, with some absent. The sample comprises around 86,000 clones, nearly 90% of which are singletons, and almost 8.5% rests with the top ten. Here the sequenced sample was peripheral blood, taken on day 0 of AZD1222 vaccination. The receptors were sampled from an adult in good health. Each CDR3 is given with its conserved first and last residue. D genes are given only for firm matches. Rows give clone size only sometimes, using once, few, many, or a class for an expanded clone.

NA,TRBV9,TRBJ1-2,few,TGTGCCAGCAGCGTTCTGTCCCCACCAGGGGTGTACGGCTACACCTTC,CASSVLSPPGVYGYTF
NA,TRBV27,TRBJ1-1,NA,TGTGCCAGCGCCCCGACTCGGGTGAACACTGAAGCTTTCTTT,CASAPTRVNTEAFF
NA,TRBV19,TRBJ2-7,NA,TGTGCCAGTAGTATTTCCGGCCGCGGGGACGAGCAGTACTTC,CASSISGRGDEQYF
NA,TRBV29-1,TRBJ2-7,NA,TGCAGCGTTGAACTGGGCGAGCAGTACTTC,CSVELGEQYF
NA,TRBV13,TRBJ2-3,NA,TGTGCCAGCTCGTCTATTCGGGATACGCAGTATTTT,CASSSIRDTQYF
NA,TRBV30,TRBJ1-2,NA,TGTGCCTGGAGTGCGACCTATGGCTACACCTTC,CAWSATYGYTF
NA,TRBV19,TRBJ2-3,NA,TGTGCCAGTAGTATAGTTGGGAGGGATACGCAGTATTTT,CASSIVGRDTQYF
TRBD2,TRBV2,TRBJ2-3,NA,TGTGCCAGCAGTGGGGCGGGGGGGTATGGAGATACGCAGTATTTT,CASSGAGGYGDTQYF
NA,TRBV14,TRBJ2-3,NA,TGTGCCAGCAGCCAAGATGTCCGGCAAAAGGATTTT,CASSQDVRQKDF
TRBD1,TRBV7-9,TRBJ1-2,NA,TGTGCCAGCAGCTTAGAGGGGGCGAAAGGCTACACCTTC,CASSLEGAKGYTF
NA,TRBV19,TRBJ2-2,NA,TGTGCCAGTAGTCCCAGCCTTCGGGGTGGGGAGCTGTTTTTT,CASSPSLRGGELFF
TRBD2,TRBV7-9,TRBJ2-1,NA,TGTGCCAGCAGCCCTCGGGTAGCGGGGCACAATGAGCAGTTCTTC,CASSPRVAGHNEQFF
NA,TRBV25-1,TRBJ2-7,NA,TGTGCCAGCAGTCCCCTCCAGGGAAGAAACGAGCAGTACTTC,CASSPLQGRNEQYF
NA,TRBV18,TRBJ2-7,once,TGTGCCAGCTCACCGGAGCGGCCGGTAAGCTCCTACGAGCAGTACTTC,CASSPERPVSSYEQYF
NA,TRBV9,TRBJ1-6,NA,TGTGCCAGCGAGAGACGGGCGCCCCTCCACTTT,CASERRAPLHF
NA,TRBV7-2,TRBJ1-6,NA,TGTGCCAGCAGCGTACCGGGGAGTTCACCCCTCCACTTT,CASSVPGSSPLHF
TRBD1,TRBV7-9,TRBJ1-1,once,TGTGCCAGCTCCGACAGGGCGAACACTGAAGCTTTCTTT,CASSDRANTEAFF
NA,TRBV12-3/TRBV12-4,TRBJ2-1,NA,TGTGCCAGCTTGAGGGCCTACAATGAGCAGTTCTTC,CASLRAYNEQFF
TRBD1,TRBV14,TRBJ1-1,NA,TGTGCCAGCAGCCCTCGGACAGGGATAGGCACTGAAGCTTTCTTT,CASSPRTGIGTEAFF
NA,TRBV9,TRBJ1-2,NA,TGTGCCAGCAGCGTAGCGGGCAGAAACTATGGCTACACCTTC,CASSVAGRNYGYTF
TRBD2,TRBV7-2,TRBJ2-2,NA,TGTGCCAGCGGACCCAGGGGACTAGCGGGGCTTCACACCGGGGAGCTGTTTTTT,CASGPRGLAGLHTGELFF
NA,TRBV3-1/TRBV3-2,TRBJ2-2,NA,TGTGCCAGCAGCCAAGATCGGACTACATACACCGGGGAGCTGTTTTTT,CASSQDRTTYTGELFF
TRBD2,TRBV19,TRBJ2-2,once,TGTGCCAGTAAAGCGGGGAAGGACACCGGGGAGCTGTTTTTT,CASKAGKDTGELFF
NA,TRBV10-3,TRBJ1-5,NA,TGTGCCATCAGTATCGGGCCACAGCCTGATCAGCCCCAGCATTTT,CAISIGPQPDQPQHF
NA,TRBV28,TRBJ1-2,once,TGTGCCAGCAGTTTGGGCAGAGATTATGGCTACACCTTC,CASSLGRDYGYTF